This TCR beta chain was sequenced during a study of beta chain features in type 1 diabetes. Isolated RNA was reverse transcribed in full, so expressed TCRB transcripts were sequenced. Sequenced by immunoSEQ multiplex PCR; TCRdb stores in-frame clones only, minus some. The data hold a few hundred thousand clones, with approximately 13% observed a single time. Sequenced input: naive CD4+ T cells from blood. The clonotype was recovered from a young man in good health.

CDR3 in amino acids: CASSIATGNNQPQHF. The CDR3, as DNA: TGTGCCAGTAGTATAGCAACAGGGAACAATCAGCCCCAGCATTTT. V gene TRBV19 combines with J gene TRBJ1-5; D might be TRBD1 (6 bases). V was shortened by 1 base and J by 3 bases, with 10 bases between the two germline ends. Germline V gene lookup returns CDR1 LNHDA and CDR2 SQIVND (reference sequence). This CDR3 is 15 amino acids long.